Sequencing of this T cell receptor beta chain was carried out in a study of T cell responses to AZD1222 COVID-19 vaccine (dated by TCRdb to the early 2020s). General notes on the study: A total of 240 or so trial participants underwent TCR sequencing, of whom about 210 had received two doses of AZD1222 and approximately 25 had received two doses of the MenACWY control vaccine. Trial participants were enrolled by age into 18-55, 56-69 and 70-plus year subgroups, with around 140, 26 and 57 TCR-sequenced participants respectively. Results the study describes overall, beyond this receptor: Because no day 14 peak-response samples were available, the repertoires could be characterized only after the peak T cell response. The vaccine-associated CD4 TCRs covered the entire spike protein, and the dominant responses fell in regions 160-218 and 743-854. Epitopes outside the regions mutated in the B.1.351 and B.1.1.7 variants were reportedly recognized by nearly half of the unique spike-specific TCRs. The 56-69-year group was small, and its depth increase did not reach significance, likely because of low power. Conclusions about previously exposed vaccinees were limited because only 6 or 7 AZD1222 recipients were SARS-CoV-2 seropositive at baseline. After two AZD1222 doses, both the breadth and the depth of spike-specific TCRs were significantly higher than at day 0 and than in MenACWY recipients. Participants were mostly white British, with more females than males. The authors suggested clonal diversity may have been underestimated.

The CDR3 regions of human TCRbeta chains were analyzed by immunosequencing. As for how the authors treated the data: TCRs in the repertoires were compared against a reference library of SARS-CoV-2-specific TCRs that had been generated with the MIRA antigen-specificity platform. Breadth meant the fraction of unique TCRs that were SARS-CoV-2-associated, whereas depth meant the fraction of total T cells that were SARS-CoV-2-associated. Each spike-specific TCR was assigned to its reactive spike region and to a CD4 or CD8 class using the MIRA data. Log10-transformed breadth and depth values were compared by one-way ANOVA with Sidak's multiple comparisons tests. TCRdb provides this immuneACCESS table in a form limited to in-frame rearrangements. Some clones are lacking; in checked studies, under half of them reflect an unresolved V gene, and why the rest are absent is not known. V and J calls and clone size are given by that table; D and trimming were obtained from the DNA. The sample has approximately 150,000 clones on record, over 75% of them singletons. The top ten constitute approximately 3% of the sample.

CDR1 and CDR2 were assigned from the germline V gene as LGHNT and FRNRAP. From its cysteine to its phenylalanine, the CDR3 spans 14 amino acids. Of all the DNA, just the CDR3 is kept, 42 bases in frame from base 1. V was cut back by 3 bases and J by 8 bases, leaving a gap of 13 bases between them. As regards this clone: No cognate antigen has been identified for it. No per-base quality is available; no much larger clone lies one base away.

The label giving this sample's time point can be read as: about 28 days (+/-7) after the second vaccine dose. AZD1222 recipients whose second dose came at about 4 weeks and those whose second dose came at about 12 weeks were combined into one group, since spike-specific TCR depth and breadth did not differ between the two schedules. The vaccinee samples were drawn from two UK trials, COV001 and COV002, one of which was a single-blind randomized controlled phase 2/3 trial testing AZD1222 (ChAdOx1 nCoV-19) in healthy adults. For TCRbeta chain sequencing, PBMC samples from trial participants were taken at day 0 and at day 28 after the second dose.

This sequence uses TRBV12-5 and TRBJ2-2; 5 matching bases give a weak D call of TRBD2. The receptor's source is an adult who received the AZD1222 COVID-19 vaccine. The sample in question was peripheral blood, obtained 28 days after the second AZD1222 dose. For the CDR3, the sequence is CASGFGVGVGELFF. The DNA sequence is TGTGCTAGTGGTTTTGGGGTCGGGGTTGGGGAGCTGTTTTTT.